The next 22 T cell receptor beta chains were all read from a single sample in a study of T cell responses to AZD1222 COVID-19 vaccine. Some clones are missing from TCRdb's copy, which holds only in-frame ones; the method was immunoSEQ multiplex PCR. Altogether some 120,000 clones are present, roughly nine tenths being singletons, with the ten largest covering approximately 2.5%. The sequenced sample was peripheral blood, obtained on day 0 of AZD1222 vaccination. Receptors originate from an adult in good health.

This chain uses TRBV29-1 with TRBJ1-2, with D possibly being TRBD1 (5 bases). The length of the CDR3 is 12 residues. V lost 2 bases and J lost 4, with 8 bases in between. Germline CDR1 reads SQVTM; CDR2 reads ANQGSEA. The CDR3 DNA is TGCAGCGTTGAATCCGGGGGCTATGGCTACACCTTC. Translating it yields CSVESGGYGYTF. The full variable domain, completed using reference TRBV29-1 and TRBJ1-2, is SAVISQKPSRDICQRGTSLTIQCQVDSQVTMMFWYRQQPGQSLTLIATANQGSEATYESGFVIDKFPISRPNLTFSTLTVSNMSPEDSSIYLCSVESGGYGYTFGSGTRLTVV.

This clone was seen only once. This chain connects TRBV13 to TRBJ1-5, with D unresolved. The CDR3 spans 15 residues. Germline CDR1 is PRHDT and CDR2 is FYEKMQ (reference sequence). V lost 0 bases to trimming and J lost 7 bases, with 13 bases between them. The CDR3 reads CASSLGTLPGQPQHF. The CDR3 DNA follows: TGTGCCAGCAGCTTAGGGACACTACCCGGGCAGCCCCAGCATTTT.

The CDR3 protein is CASSPGGGTEAFF. CDR3 nucleotides: TGTGCCAGCAGCCCTGGAGGCGGGACTGAAGCTTTCTTT. The J gene is TRBJ1-1, the V gene TRBV7-2; no firm D call. CDR3 length equals 13 residues. The germline V gene encodes CDR1 SGHTA and CDR2 FQGNSA. With 5 bases removed from V and 5 bases from J, the gap between germline ends came to 12 bases.

This rearrangement joins TRBV7-9 to TRBJ1-1; 7 bases line up with TRBD1. CDR1 and CDR2 from the germline V gene are SEHNR and FQNEAQ (reference sequence). The junction had 7 bases not matched to a gene; V was cut back by 5 bases and J by 4 bases. The CDR3 runs to 14 residues. This chain's CDR3 is CASSSRQGGTEAFF. The CDR3 nucleotides read TGTGCCAGCAGCAGCCGACAGGGAGGCACTGAAGCTTTCTTT.

As DNA, the CDR3 is TGCAGCGTTGACCTGTCGGGGCCATACAATGAGCAGTTCTTC. Translated, it gives CSVDLSGPYNEQFF. The chain has TRBV29-1 and TRBJ2-1, with D perhaps matching TRBD1 or TRBD2 (5 bases each). Looked up from germline, CDR1 is SQVTM and CDR2 is ANQGSEA. Trimming stripped 3 bases from V and 4 bases from J, with 13 bases between. The CDR3 runs to 14 residues.

This chain connects TRBV7-8 to TRBJ1-5; 9 bases match TRBD1. CDR3 size: 15 residues. Per the germline V gene, CDR1 is SGHVS and CDR2 is FQNEAQ. V was clipped by 2 bases and J by 6 bases; unmatched bases: 5. The CDR3 DNA is TGTGCCAGCAGCTTAACCGGGACAGGGCGTCAGCCCCAGCATTTT. Protein sequence: CASSLTGTGRQPQHF.

The V call is TRBV27, the J call TRBJ1-2, with 9 bases matching TRBD1. The CDR3 covers 13 residues. CDR1 MNHEY and CDR2 SMNVEV come from the germline V gene (reference sequence). V trimming: 3 bases; J trimming: 7 bases; junction bases outside the gene matches: 3. CDR3 coding DNA: TGTGCCAGCAGTTTCAGGACAGGGGCTGGCTACACCTTC. This translates into CASSFRTGAGYTF.

The V gene is TRBV5-1, the J gene TRBJ1-1, with TRBD1 matching over 8 bases. The germline gives CDR1 SGHRS, CDR2 YFSETQ. The CDR3 sequence is 16 residues long. J gave up 2 bases and V 4 bases, and 10 bases lay outside the gene matches. In nucleotides, the CDR3 is TGCGCCAGCAGCCCGAAGACAGGGGAGTCCAACACTGAAGCTTTCTTT. Translated, it gives CASSPKTGESNTEAFF.

The chain joins TRBV27 to TRBJ2-7; 10 nucleotides agree with TRBD1. Germline V lookup: CDR1 MNHEY, CDR2 SMNVEV (reference sequence). The CDR3 runs to 14 residues. V lost 6 bases, J lost 4 bases, and 6 bases stayed unmatched. The DNA for the CDR3 is TGTGCCAGCAGACCGGGACAGGGGATATACGAGCAGTACTTC. This encodes CASRPGQGIYEQYF.

The rearrangement joins TRBV7-6 to TRBJ2-3, with 10 bases that match TRBD2. CDR3 length: 16 amino acids. From germline, CDR1 is SGHVS and CDR2 FNYEAQ. Trimming at V came to 1 base and at J to 0 bases, leaving 1 base not matched to a gene. Written as DNA, the CDR3 is TGTGCCAGCAGCTTAGTAGCGGGAGGCAGCACAGATACGCAGTATTTT. Translating gives CASSLVAGGSTDTQYF. Full variable domain (outside the CDR3, taken from reference TRBV7-6 and TRBJ2-3): GAGVSQSPRYKVTKRGQDVALRCDPISGHVSLYWYRQALGQGPEFLTYFNYEAQQDKSGLPNDRFSAERPEGSISTLTIQRTEQRDSAMYRCASSLVAGGSTDTQYFGPGTRLTVL.

This clone was recorded once. The rearrangement joins TRBV9 to TRBJ1-5; maybe TRBD1 (5 bases). The CDR3 totals 15 residues. CDR1 is SGDLS and CDR2 is YYNGEE in the germline V gene. The V and J ends lost 4 bases and 7 bases respectively, with 18 bases between them. The CDR3 sequence is CASSPRSGMGQPQHF. As DNA, the CDR3 is TGTGCCAGCAGCCCCAGGTCAGGGATGGGCCAGCCCCAGCATTTT.

This clone has just a few counts. V gene TRBV15 combines with J gene TRBJ2-1; D might be TRBD2 (6 bases). The germline CDR1 and CDR2 sequences are LNHNV and YYDKDF (reference sequence). The CDR3 has 14 residues. V dropped 0 bases and J dropped 7 bases, with 10 bases sitting between them. The CDR3 spells CATSRDFAGNEQFF. The CDR3 coding sequence is TGTGCCACCAGCAGAGATTTTGCGGGGAATGAGCAGTTCTTC. Full variable domain (missing parts from reference TRBV15 and TRBJ2-1): DAMVIQNPRYQVTQFGKPVTLSCSQTLNHNVMYWYQQKSSQAPKLLFHYYDKDFNNEADTPDNFQSRRPNTSFCFLDIRSPGLGDTAMYLCATSRDFAGNEQFFGPGTRLTVL.

CDR3 sequence reads: CASSLGGVNTEAFF. The CDR3 region has the DNA TGTGCCAGCAGTTTAGGGGGGGTGAACACTGAAGCTTTCTTT. The chain joins TRBV27 to TRBJ1-1, with a weak D call TRBD1 (5 bases). V shed 2 bases and J shed 0 bases, with 7 bases lying between them. Germline V lookup: CDR1 MNHEY, CDR2 SMNVEV (reference sequence). The CDR3 runs 14 residues.

V usage is TRBV7-2 and J usage is TRBJ2-3; no reliable D call. This CDR3 has 14 residues. Trimming took 7 bases from V and 6 from J, leaving 17 bases between them. CDR1 and CDR2 (germline): SGHTA, FQGNSA. CDR3 amino acids: CASNIPGSGDTQYF. CDR3 DNA: TGTGCCAGCAATATCCCCGGGTCCGGGGATACGCAGTATTTT.

This sequence joins TRBV10-3 and TRBJ1-2; 10 nucleotides agree with TRBD1. The CDR3 covers 15 residues. J lost 2 bases, V lost 6 bases, and 6 bases had no gene match. Germline V CDR1 and CDR2: ENHRY, SYGVKD. CDR3: CAISPGQGGNYGYTF. CDR3 in DNA: TGTGCCATCAGCCCCGGACAGGGGGGAAACTATGGCTACACCTTC.

The count of this clone is one. The V call is TRBV5-1, the J call TRBJ1-2; D remains unclear. Trimming took 0 bases from V and 2 from J, leaving 2 bases between them. CDR3 length: 12 amino acids. Germline CDR1 SGHRS, CDR2 YFSETQ. The CDR3 is CASSLENYGYTF. The CDR3 DNA follows: TGCGCCAGCAGCTTGGAGAACTATGGCTACACCTTC.

The gene calls are TRBV27 and TRBJ2-7, with 8 bases matching TRBD1. The CDR3 runs to 15 residues. Germline CDR1 reads MNHEY; CDR2 reads SMNVEV (reference sequence). Losses at the gene ends were 2 bases for V and 6 bases for J; bases not matched to a gene: 9. In DNA form, the CDR3 reads TGTGCCAGCAGTTTACTACAGGGGGAGGATGTCGAGCAGTACTTC. Translating gives CASSLLQGEDVEQYF.

The V gene is TRBV5-1, the J gene TRBJ1-3; the D gene is possibly TRBD1 (6 bases). The CDR3 spans 15 residues. Germline V lookup: CDR1 SGHRS, CDR2 YFSETQ. Trimming pared 4 bases from V and 7 bases from J, leaving 18 bases between. The chain's CDR3 is CASSEGQSARNTIYF. CDR3 bases: TGCGCCAGCAGCGAAGGACAGAGCGCTCGGAACACCATATATTTT.

The J gene is TRBJ2-5, the V gene TRBV5-1; D not resolved. The CDR3 runs to 15 residues. The V gene lost 3 bases and the J gene lost 5 bases, with 17 bases spanning the gap. Germline CDR1 is SGHRS and CDR2 is YFSETQ. The CDR3 reads CASSSDGRFDETQYF. CDR3 coding DNA: TGCGCCAGCAGCTCGGACGGTCGCTTTGATGAGACCCAGTACTTC.

This rearrangement joins TRBV6-2 or TRBV6-3 to TRBJ1-2, with 8 bases aligning to TRBD1. The CDR3 length is 16 residues. Looked up from germline, CDR1 is MNHEY and CDR2 is SVGEGT. Trimming took 5 bases from V and 8 from J; bases not matched to a gene: 16. Here the CDR3 DNA reads TGTGCCAGCAGTCCGGACAGGGAAGTAGTAGGTCGCGGCTACACCTTC. Its translation is CASSPDREVVGRGYTF.

This rearrangement joins TRBV27 to TRBJ2-3; D ambiguous. CDR1 is MNHEY, CDR2 SMNVEV, per germline (reference sequence). V shed 7 bases and J shed 7 bases, with 9 bases lying between them. The length of the CDR3 is 11 residues. The CDR3 nucleotides are TGTGCCAGCACCTCCCGTAATACGCAGTATTTT. Translated, it gives CASTSRNTQYF.

V usage is TRBV29-1 and J usage is TRBJ2-5; tentatively, D is TRBD2 (5 bases). This CDR3 comprises 12 residues. From germline, CDR1 is SQVTM and CDR2 ANQGSEA. V shed 7 bases and J shed 0 bases, with 9 bases lying between them. The chain's CDR3 is CSATGNQETQYF. CDR3 nucleotide sequence: TGCAGCGCAACCGGGAACCAAGAGACCCAGTACTTC.